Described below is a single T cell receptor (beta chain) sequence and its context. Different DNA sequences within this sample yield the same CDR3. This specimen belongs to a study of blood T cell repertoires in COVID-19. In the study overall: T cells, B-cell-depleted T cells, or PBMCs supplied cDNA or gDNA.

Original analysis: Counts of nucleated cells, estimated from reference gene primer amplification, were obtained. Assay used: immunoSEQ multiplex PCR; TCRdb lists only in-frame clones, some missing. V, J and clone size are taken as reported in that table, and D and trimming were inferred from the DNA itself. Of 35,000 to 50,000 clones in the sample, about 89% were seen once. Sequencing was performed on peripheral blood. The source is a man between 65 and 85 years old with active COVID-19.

CDR3 DNA: TGTGCCAGCAGCCGTACTAGCGGGGGGAACACAGATACGCAGTATTTT. Amino acid sequence: CASSRTSGGNTDTQYF. This chain links TRBV7-3 with TRBJ2-3; 12 bases align to TRBD2. The germline V gene has CDR1 SGHTA and CDR2 FQGTGA. The CDR3 is made up of 16 amino acids. Germline trimming cut 5 bases from V and 2 bases from J; bases unmatched to any gene: 5.